Following are 10 T cell receptor beta chains from one sample sequenced in a study of blood T cell repertoires in COVID-19. TCRdb keeps only in-frame clones here, not all; method: immunoSEQ multiplex PCR. The sample holds about 95,000 clones, roughly 86% seen once. The sequencing input was peripheral blood. The source is a human donor in a cohort sampled during active COVID-19.

The chain carries TRBV28 and TRBJ1-4, with D unresolved. V lost 4 bases and J 0 bases, leaving 6 bases between the germline ends. CDR3 size: 14 residues. The germline gives CDR1 MDHEN, CDR2 SYDVKM. CDR3 nucleotides: TGTGCCAGCAGTTGGGCAGCAACTAATGAAAAACTGTTTTTT. Residues: CASSWAATNEKLFF.

The rearrangement joins TRBV9 to TRBJ2-1; D may be TRBD2 (6 bases). The V gene's germline CDR1 is SGDLS and CDR2 YYNGEE. V was cut by 0 bases and J by 6 bases, with 13 bases left in between. The CDR3 runs 15 residues. This chain's CDR3 is CASSVGGTPGNEQFF. In DNA form, the CDR3 reads TGTGCCAGCAGCGTAGGAGGGACTCCGGGCAATGAGCAGTTCTTC.

This clone was counted between two and nine times. The V call is TRBV4-2, the J call TRBJ1-5; no definite D call. There are 15 residues in the CDR3. V was trimmed by 0 bases and J by 7 bases, leaving 13 bases between them. Germline assignment: CDR1 LGHNA and CDR2 YNFKEQ. CDR3 sequence: CASSQDFAGDQPQHF. Here the CDR3 DNA reads TGTGCCAGCAGCCAAGATTTTGCGGGAGACCAGCCCCAGCATTTT.

Of note for this clone: The identical CDR3 is also encoded by other nucleotide sequences in the sample. The chain has TRBV9 and TRBJ2-7; maybe TRBD1 (5 bases). V was pared by 0 bases and J by 3 bases, with 7 bases between. CDR3 size: 13 residues. Germline CDR1 is SGDLS and CDR2 is YYNGEE. CDR3 sequence: CASSVGGSYEQYF. CDR3 in DNA: TGTGCCAGCAGCGTAGGGGGCAGCTACGAGCAGTACTTC.

J is TRBJ2-7 and V is TRBV9; 7 nucleotides align to TRBD1. Germline assignment: CDR1 SGDLS and CDR2 YYNGEE. The J segment lost 0 bases and the V segment lost 0 bases, leaving 6 bases of the junction unmatched. This CDR3 is 16 amino acids long. This CDR3 reads CASSVAPGQTSYEQYF. The DNA for the CDR3 is TGTGCCAGCAGCGTAGCGCCGGGACAGACCTCCTACGAGCAGTACTTC.

The V gene is TRBV30, the J gene TRBJ1-1, with D perhaps TRBD1 (6 bases). The CDR3 sequence is 13 residues long. The V gene's germline CDR1 is GTSNPN and CDR2 SVGIG (reference sequence). Trimming took 7 bases from V and 4 from J, leaving 16 bases between them. This CDR3 is CASKTGLGTEAFF. CDR3 bases: TGTGCCTCAAAAACAGGGTTGGGCACTGAAGCTTTCTTT.

Of note for this clone: Other DNA sequences in this sample translate to the same CDR3. The chain joins TRBV7-9 to TRBJ1-6; the D gene is possibly TRBD1 (5 bases). CDR1 is SEHNR and CDR2 is FQNEAQ in the germline V gene (reference sequence). V was clipped by 2 bases and J by 7 bases, with 9 bases between them. CDR3 length: 14 residues. The CDR3 sequence is CASSLRQGNSPLHF. The CDR3 DNA sequence: TGTGCCAGCAGCTTAAGGCAGGGCAATTCACCCCTCCACTTT. The full variable domain, rest sourced from reference TRBV7-9 and TRBJ1-6, is DTGVSQNPRHKITKRGQNVTFRCDPISEHNRLYWYRQTLGQGPEFLTYFQNEAQLEKSRLLSDRFSAERPKGSFSTLEIQRTEQGDSAMYLCASSLRQGNSPLHFGNGTRLTVT.

The chain is built from TRBV27 and TRBJ1-4; no clear D gene. The V end was cut by 0 bases, the J end by 2 bases, with 4 bases between. Germline CDR1 is MNHEY and CDR2 is SMNVEV (reference sequence). This CDR3 is built from 14 residues. CDR3 nucleotides: TGTGCCAGCAGTTTATCCGGGACTAATGAAAAACTGTTTTTT. Translating it yields CASSLSGTNEKLFF.

The genes are TRBV6-2 or TRBV6-3 and TRBJ1-6, with 7 bases that match TRBD1. The germline V gene encodes CDR1 MNHEY and CDR2 SVGEGT. The ends lost 2 bases at V and 10 bases at J; junction bases unmatched: 11. The CDR3 contains 16 residues. The CDR3 region has the DNA TGTGCCAGCAGTTACACCCGGACAGGAAGGGGATCACCCCTCCACTTT. Protein: CASSYTRTGRGSPLHF.

The chain carries TRBV3-1 (or the pseudogene TRBV3-2) and TRBJ1-6, with D uncertain. The V end lost 4 bases, the J end lost 14 bases, and 15 bases lay between the germline ends. There are 13 residues in the CDR3. CDR1 and CDR2 from the germline V gene are LGHDT and YNNKEL (reference sequence). Written as DNA, the CDR3 is TGTGCCAGCAGCCGAACCTCGATAGAGACCCTCCACTTT. Its protein product is CASSRTSIETLHF.